A single sample is the source of the 20 T cell receptor beta chains below, sequenced in a study of lymphopenia after photon versus proton radiotherapy. Measured with immunoSEQ multiplex PCR; TCRdb has only the in-frame clones, and not every one. The table has 35,000 to 40,000 clones, more than 75% seen once; the top ten hold 2.5% to 3.5%. The sample here was peripheral blood, taken from a patient treated with photon-based radiotherapy. The receptors were gathered from a man in his fifties with gastric cancer.

This chain uses TRBV27 with TRBJ2-3, with D perhaps TRBD1 or TRBD2 (5 bases each). Trimming took off 2 bases at V and 4 bases at J, with 10 bases between the two ends. Germline V lookup: CDR1 MNHEY, CDR2 SMNVEV (reference sequence). This CDR3 comprises 14 residues. This CDR3 is CASSLGVGADTQYF. The CDR3 DNA reads TGTGCCAGCAGTTTAGGGGTGGGGGCAGATACGCAGTATTTT.

The chain combines TRBV28 with TRBJ2-6; no definite D call. The CDR3 has 16 amino acids. V was pared by 5 bases and J by 1 base, with 12 bases between. Germline loops: CDR1 MDHEN, CDR2 SYDVKM. CDR3 in amino acids: CASSPKRSSGANVLTF. CDR3 nucleotide sequence: TGTGCCAGCAGTCCCAAAAGGTCTTCTGGGGCCAACGTCCTGACTTTC.

The CDR3: CAWSKGTQETQYF. CDR3 DNA: TGTGCCTGGAGTAAGGGAACTCAAGAGACCCAGTACTTC. This chain connects TRBV30 to TRBJ2-5; D not certain. The length of the CDR3 is 13 residues. The germline CDR1 and CDR2 sequences are GTSNPN and SVGIG (reference sequence). Trimming pared 2 bases from V and 2 bases from J, leaving 9 bases between.

This chain uses TRBV11-3 with TRBJ2-1, with 9 bases identical to TRBD1. V dropped 5 bases and J dropped 7; count of bases not matched to a gene: 6. Germline V gene data show CDR1 as SGHNT and CDR2 as YENEEA. This CDR3 is built from 14 residues. The CDR3 DNA sequence: TGTGCCAGCAGCCCCGACAGGGGGGGGAATGAGCAGTTCTTC. This gives the protein CASSPDRGGNEQFF.

This chain joins TRBV7-9 and TRBJ2-3, with 12 bases matching TRBD2. Per the germline V gene, CDR1 is SEHNR and CDR2 is FQNEAQ (reference sequence). Trimming removed 1 base from V and 3 bases from J; junction bases left unmatched: 2. The CDR3 has 16 amino acids. The CDR3 DNA reads as TGTGCCAGCAGCTTAGGAGGACTAGCGGGAACAGATACGCAGTATTTT. This encodes CASSLGGLAGTDTQYF. The variable domain in full, completed from reference TRBV7-9 and TRBJ2-3, reads DTGVSQNPRHKITKRGQNVTFRCDPISEHNRLYWYRQTLGQGPEFLTYFQNEAQLEKSRLLSDRFSAERPKGSFSTLEIQRTEQGDSAMYLCASSLGGLAGTDTQYFGPGTRLTVL.

The rearrangement joins TRBV28 to TRBJ2-3, with 9 bases fitting TRBD1. V lost 3 bases and J lost 4; bases outside the gene matches: 5. CDR1 is MDHEN and CDR2 is SYDVKM in the germline V gene. CDR3 length: 15 amino acids. CDR3 region: CASSFRRQGADTQYF. The CDR3 nucleotides are TGTGCCAGCAGTTTCCGACGACAGGGGGCAGATACGCAGTATTTT.

The V gene is TRBV7-2, the J gene TRBJ1-6; D is possibly TRBD1 (5 bases). Trimming took 1 base from V and 17 from J, leaving 9 bases between them. The CDR3 contains 11 residues. CDR1 SGHTA and CDR2 FQGNSA come from the germline V gene. The CDR3 DNA reads as TGTGCCAGCAGCTTAGGCCAGGGTTTCCACTTT. Encoded protein: CASSLGQGFHF.

The gene calls are TRBV7-2 and TRBJ2-7, with D perhaps TRBD2 (5 bases). Trimming took 2 bases from V and 0 from J, leaving 14 bases between them. The CDR3 contains 16 residues. Germline V gene data show CDR1 as SGHTA and CDR2 as FQGNSA. This CDR3 is CASSLRGSDLSYEQYF. CDR3 DNA sequence: TGTGCCAGCAGCTTACGGGGTTCAGACCTCTCCTACGAGCAGTACTTC.

This clone was detected only once. J is TRBJ2-3 and V is TRBV5-5; no clear D gene. The CDR3 is 15 amino acids. CDR1 SGHKS and CDR2 YYEKEE come from the germline V gene (reference sequence). V lost 2 bases and J 2 bases, leaving 12 bases between the germline ends. The CDR3 DNA reads TGTGCCAGCAGCTTTGAAGGGAAGTCCACAGATACGCAGTATTTT. Translated, it gives CASSFEGKSTDTQYF.

This chain uses TRBV19 with TRBJ2-7, with D maybe TRBD1 (6 bases). V shed 8 bases and J shed 0 bases, with 14 bases lying between them. Germline assignment: CDR1 LNHDA and CDR2 SQIVND (reference sequence). CDR3 length: 14 amino acids. The CDR3 loop reads CASRRQVASYEQYF. CDR3 in DNA: TGTGCCAGTCGTCGACAGGTTGCCTCCTACGAGCAGTACTTC. Full variable domain (missing parts from reference TRBV19 and TRBJ2-7): DGGITQSPKYLFRKEGQNVTLSCEQNLNHDAMYWYRQDPGQGLRLIYYSQIVNDFQKGDIAEGYSVSREKKESFPLTVTSAQKNPTAFYLCASRRQVASYEQYFGPGTRLTVT.

The chain joins TRBV27 to TRBJ2-3, with D unresolved. V was cut by 6 bases and J by 5 bases, with 6 bases left in between. CDR1 MNHEY and CDR2 SMNVEV come from the germline V gene (reference sequence). The CDR3 length is 11 residues. Here the CDR3 reads CASRIRDTQYF. The CDR3 nucleotides read TGTGCCAGCAGGATTAGAGATACGCAGTATTTT.

The rearrangement joins TRBV5-1 to TRBJ2-5; D might be TRBD2 (5 bases). CDR3 size: 13 residues. Germline CDR1 is SGHRS and CDR2 is YFSETQ. Trimming cost V 0 bases and J 4 bases, with 7 bases left between them. The DNA of the CDR3 is TGCGCCAGCAGCTTGGGCGGGTCAGAGACCCAGTACTTC. Amino acid sequence: CASSLGGSETQYF.

The chain has TRBV11-2 and TRBJ2-4; 7 positions agree with TRBD1. CDR3 size: 14 residues. With 3 bases clipped from V and 7 bases from J, the junction kept 6 bases outside the gene matches. Germline loops: CDR1 SGHAT, CDR2 FQNNGV. The CDR3 region is CASSFTGASNIQYF. CDR3 sequence (DNA): TGTGCCAGCAGCTTTACAGGGGCGTCGAACATTCAGTACTTC.

The rearrangement uses TRBV9 and TRBJ2-3; D is ambiguous. V gave up 1 base and J gave up 0 bases, with 6 bases separating them. The germline V gene encodes CDR1 SGDLS and CDR2 YYNGEE. This CDR3 region has 14 residues. CDR3 region: CASSVTFSTDTQYF. The CDR3, as DNA: TGTGCCAGCAGCGTAACCTTCAGCACAGATACGCAGTATTTT.

The chain combines TRBV30 with TRBJ2-7; no reliable D call. The V end lost 0 bases, the J end lost 2 bases, and 8 bases lay between the germline ends. The CDR3 has 13 amino acids. In germline, CDR1 is GTSNPN, CDR2 SVGIG (reference sequence). The DNA for the CDR3 is TGTGCCTGGAGTGTTGATTTGGCCTACGAGCAGTACTTC. Protein: CAWSVDLAYEQYF.

This chain uses TRBV5-4 with TRBJ2-1; no clear D gene. Germline V gene sequence: CDR1 SGHNT, CDR2 YYREEE (reference sequence). The CDR3 consists of 15 residues. Trimming removed 0 bases from V and 4 bases from J, with 11 bases in between. The CDR3 DNA reads as TGTGCCAGCAGCTTGGAGGGTGGGCAATACAATGAGCAGTTCTTC. Amino acid sequence: CASSLEGGQYNEQFF.

This clone was recorded only once. This CDR3 reads CASSSARGQTNTGELFF. CDR3 in DNA: TGCGCCAGCAGCTCGGCCCGGGGACAGACGAACACCGGGGAGCTGTTTTTT. This sequence joins TRBV5-1 and TRBJ2-2, with 7 bases matching TRBD1. J gave up 0 bases and V 3 bases, and 8 bases lay outside the gene matches. CDR3 size: 17 residues. The V gene's germline CDR1 is SGHRS and CDR2 YFSETQ.

The V gene is TRBV30, the J gene TRBJ2-1, with D unclear. Germline V lookup: CDR1 GTSNPN, CDR2 SVGIG (reference sequence). This CDR3 comprises 11 residues. Trimming stripped 2 bases from V and 5 bases from J, with 4 bases between. CDR3 sequence reads: CAWSLDNEQFF. As DNA, the CDR3 is TGTGCCTGGAGTTTGGACAATGAGCAGTTCTTC. Full variable domain (rest looked up from reference TRBV30 and TRBJ2-1): SQTIHQWPATLVQPVGSPLSLECTVEGTSNPNLYWYRQAAGRGLQLLFYSVGIGQISSEVPQNLSASRPQDRQFILSSKKLLLSDSGFYLCAWSLDNEQFFGPGTRLTVL.

This clone was observed a few times. This chain connects TRBV19 to TRBJ2-1, with D perhaps TRBD2 (5 bases). From germline, CDR1 is LNHDA and CDR2 SQIVND (reference sequence). Trimming stripped 4 bases from V and 1 base from J, with 20 bases between. The CDR3 length is 18 residues. CDR3 nucleotide sequence: TGTGCCAGTAGTACTTCCCGGCTAGCAAGACCTTCCTACAATGAGCAGTTCTTC. It codes for CASSTSRLARPSYNEQFF.

This clone was seen only once. The chain has TRBV6-1 and TRBJ1-5; no clear D. Germline CDR1 is MNHNS and CDR2 is SASEGT. The germline V and J ends were trimmed by 0 bases and 4 bases, with 7 bases remaining between them. This CDR3 is 14 amino acids long. CDR3 region: CASSEAAGNQPQHF. For the CDR3, the DNA is TGTGCCAGCAGTGAAGCGGCAGGTAATCAGCCCCAGCATTTT.